Below are 13 T cell receptor beta chains sequenced from a single sample in a study of blood T cell repertoires in COVID-19. TCRdb keeps only in-frame clones here, not all; method: immunoSEQ multiplex PCR. This sample carries 320,000 or so clones, 89% of them seen once, and the ten largest clones take 4.5% to 5.5%. The specimen sequenced was PBMCs or T cells enriched from blood (not recorded which). All receptors come from a man in his 60s who had recovered from COVID-19.

This clone was recorded only once. This chain uses TRBV28 with TRBJ1-2; D is uncertain. The CDR3 loop spans 13 amino acids. Deletions cut 6 bases from V and 2 bases from J, with 10 bases between. Germline assignment: CDR1 MDHEN and CDR2 SYDVKM. This CDR3 reads CASRGFGNYGYTF. The CDR3 nucleotides are TGTGCCAGCAGGGGCTTTGGAAACTATGGCTACACCTTC.

V usage is TRBV5-1 and J usage is TRBJ2-2; D is uncertain. V was pared by 1 base and J by 4 bases, with 8 bases between. The length of the CDR3 is 14 residues. Looked up from germline, CDR1 is SGHRS and CDR2 is YFSETQ. The CDR3 loop is CASSLLQSTGELFF. CDR3 bases: TGCGCCAGCAGCTTGCTACAGTCCACCGGGGAGCTGTTTTTT.

The chain recombines TRBV28 with TRBJ2-3; D gene ambiguous. From germline, CDR1 is MDHEN and CDR2 SYDVKM. The CDR3 consists of 12 residues. V lost 7 bases, J lost 4 bases, and 9 bases lay in between. The CDR3 spells CASKESPDTQYF. CDR3 nucleotide sequence: TGTGCCAGCAAGGAGTCGCCAGATACGCAGTATTTT. The full variable domain, rest sourced from reference TRBV28 and TRBJ2-3, is DVKVTQSSRYLVKRTGEKVFLECVQDMDHENMFWYRQDPGLGLRLIYFSYDVKMKEKGDIPEGYSVSREKKERFSLILESASTNQTSMYLCASKESPDTQYFGPGTRLTVL.

This chain joins TRBV28 and TRBJ2-5; 8 bases line up with TRBD1. V dropped 3 bases and J dropped 4; count of bases not matched to a gene: 7. From germline, CDR1 is MDHEN and CDR2 SYDVKM. This CDR3 is built from 15 residues. CDR3 amino acids: CASSLPGGASETQYF. The CDR3 DNA reads TGTGCCAGCAGTTTGCCAGGGGGCGCATCAGAGACCCAGTACTTC.

This chain uses TRBV15 with TRBJ2-7; 11 bases fit TRBD1. Germline V gives CDR1 LNHNV, CDR2 YYDKDF (reference sequence). V gave up 1 base and J gave up 5 bases; unmatched junction bases: 4. The length of the CDR3 is 15 residues. As DNA, the CDR3 is TGTGCCACCAGCAGAGTTTGGACAGGGGGCCACGAGCAGTACTTC. Encoded protein: CATSRVWTGGHEQYF.

The chain couples TRBV11-2 to TRBJ2-5; the match to TRBD2 covers 7 bases. The CDR3 extends over 15 amino acids. Germline CDR1 and CDR2: SGHAT and FQNNGV. V was pared by 5 bases and J by 4 bases, with 10 bases of the junction left unmatched. The CDR3 sequence: CASSHTWTRGETQYF. CDR3 bases: TGTGCCAGCAGCCATACTTGGACTAGAGGAGAGACCCAGTACTTC. The full variable domain, its missing parts supplied by reference TRBV11-2 and TRBJ2-5, is EAGVAQSPRYKIIEKRQSVAFWCNPISGHATLYWYQQILGQGPKLLIQFQNNGVVDDSQLPKDRFSAERLKGVDSTLKIQPAKLEDSAVYLCASSHTWTRGETQYFGPGTRLLVL.

This clone is a singleton in its sample. The chain combines TRBV27 with TRBJ2-1; 8 nucleotides line up with TRBD2. Looked up from germline, CDR1 is MNHEY and CDR2 is SMNVEV (reference sequence). This CDR3 has 13 residues. J lost 9 bases, V lost 3 bases, and 4 bases had no gene match. The CDR3 loop is CASSFNGRGEQFF. The CDR3 nucleotides are TGTGCCAGCAGTTTCAACGGGAGGGGTGAGCAGTTCTTC.

This rearrangement joins TRBV2 to TRBJ2-5; 8 positions match TRBD2. V was pared by 5 bases and J by 0 bases, with 5 bases of the junction left unmatched. The CDR3 totals 15 residues. Looked up from germline, CDR1 is SNHLY and CDR2 is FYNNEI. The CDR3 DNA reads as TGTGCCAGCAGTACGACTAGCGAGCACCAAGAGACCCAGTACTTC. This gives the protein CASSTTSEHQETQYF. The variable domain in full, completed from reference TRBV2 and TRBJ2-5, reads EPEVTQTPSHQVTQMGQEVILRCVPISNHLYFYWYRQILGQKVEFLVSFYNNEISEKSEIFDDQFSVERPDGSNFTLKIRSTKLEDSAMYFCASSTTSEHQETQYFGPGTRLLVL.

The chain combines TRBV5-4 with TRBJ2-1; unclear D gene. The germline CDR1 and CDR2 sequences are SGHNT and YYREEE (reference sequence). Trimming cost V 0 bases and J 4 bases, with 8 bases left between them. The CDR3 covers 14 residues. For the CDR3, the DNA is TGTGCCAGCAGCTTGGCCGGAGAGTACAATGAGCAGTTCTTC. The encoded protein is CASSLAGEYNEQFF.

The chain uses TRBV24-1 and TRBJ2-3; TRBD1 matches 7 bases. V was pared by 6 bases and J by 3 bases, with 8 bases of the junction left unmatched. Germline CDR1 is KGHDR and CDR2 is SFDVKD. This CDR3 is 15 amino acids long. The CDR3 protein is CATSRQGFETDTQYF. The CDR3 nucleotides read TGTGCCACCAGTCGACAGGGTTTCGAAACAGATACGCAGTATTTT.

This chain links TRBV24-1 with TRBJ2-3; tentative D call: TRBD1 (6 bases). V was trimmed by 5 bases and J by 0 bases, leaving 14 bases between them. This CDR3 is 16 amino acids long. The germline V gene encodes CDR1 KGHDR and CDR2 SFDVKD. Written as DNA, the CDR3 is TGTGCCACCAGTGGTGCCAGGGGTACTAGCACAGATACGCAGTATTTT. Its protein is CATSGARGTSTDTQYF.

The chain employs TRBV28 and TRBJ1-3; D is undetermined. Germline CDR1 MDHEN, CDR2 SYDVKM. V was shortened by 3 bases and J by 4 bases, with 10 bases between the two germline ends. This CDR3 has 14 amino acids. The CDR3 nucleotides are TGTGCCAGCAGTTTGAGGAGCTTGGGAAACACCATATATTTT. Encoded protein: CASSLRSLGNTIYF.

The rearrangement joins TRBV2 to TRBJ2-2; the match to TRBD1 covers 11 bases. Germline CDR1 SNHLY, CDR2 FYNNEI. The junction had 5 bases not matched to a gene; V was cut back by 6 bases and J by 5 bases. The CDR3 runs to 15 residues. CDR3 in amino acids: CASSPGTGGTGELFF. CDR3 nucleotides: TGTGCCAGCAGCCCCGGGACAGGGGGAACCGGGGAGCTGTTTTTT. The variable domain in full, completed from reference TRBV2 and TRBJ2-2, reads EPEVTQTPSHQVTQMGQEVILRCVPISNHLYFYWYRQILGQKVEFLVSFYNNEISEKSEIFDDQFSVERPDGSNFTLKIRSTKLEDSAMYFCASSPGTGGTGELFFGEGSRLTVL.